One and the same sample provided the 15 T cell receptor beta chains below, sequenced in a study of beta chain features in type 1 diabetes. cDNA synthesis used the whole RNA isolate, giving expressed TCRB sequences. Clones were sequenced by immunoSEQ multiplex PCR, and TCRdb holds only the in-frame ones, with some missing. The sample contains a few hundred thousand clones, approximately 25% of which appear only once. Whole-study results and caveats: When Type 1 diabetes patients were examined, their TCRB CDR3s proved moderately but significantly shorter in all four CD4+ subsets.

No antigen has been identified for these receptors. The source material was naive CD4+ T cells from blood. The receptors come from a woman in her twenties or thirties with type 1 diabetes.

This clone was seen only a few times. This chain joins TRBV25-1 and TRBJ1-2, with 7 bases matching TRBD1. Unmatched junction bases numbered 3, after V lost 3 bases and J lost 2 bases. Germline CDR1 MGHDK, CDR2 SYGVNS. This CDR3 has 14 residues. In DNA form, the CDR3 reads TGTGCCAGCAGTGACGTACAGGGGAACTATGGCTACACCTTC. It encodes CASSDVQGNYGYTF.

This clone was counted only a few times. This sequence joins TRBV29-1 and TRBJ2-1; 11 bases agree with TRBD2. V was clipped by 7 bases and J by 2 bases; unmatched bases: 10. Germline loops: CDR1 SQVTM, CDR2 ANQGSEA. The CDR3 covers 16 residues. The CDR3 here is CSAEAGTSGTYNEQFF. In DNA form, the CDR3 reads TGCAGCGCTGAGGCCGGGACTAGCGGAACCTACAATGAGCAGTTCTTC.

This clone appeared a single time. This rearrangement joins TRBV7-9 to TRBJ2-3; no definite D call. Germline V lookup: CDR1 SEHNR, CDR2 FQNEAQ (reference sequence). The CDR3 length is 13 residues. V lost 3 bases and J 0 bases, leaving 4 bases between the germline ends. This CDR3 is CASSFSSTDTQYF. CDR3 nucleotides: TGTGCCAGCAGCTTTAGTAGCACAGATACGCAGTATTTT.

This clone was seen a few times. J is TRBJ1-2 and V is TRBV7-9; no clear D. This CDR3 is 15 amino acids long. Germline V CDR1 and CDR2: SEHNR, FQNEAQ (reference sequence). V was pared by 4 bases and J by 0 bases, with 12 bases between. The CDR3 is CASSSGSLANYGYTF. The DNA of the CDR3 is TGTGCCAGCAGCTCCGGGTCGTTAGCTAACTATGGCTACACCTTC.

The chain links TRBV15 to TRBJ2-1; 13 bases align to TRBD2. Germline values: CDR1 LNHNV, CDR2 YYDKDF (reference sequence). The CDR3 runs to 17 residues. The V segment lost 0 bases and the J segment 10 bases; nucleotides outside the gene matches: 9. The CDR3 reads CATSRDPGLAGPLEQFF. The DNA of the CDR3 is TGTGCCACCAGCAGAGACCCGGGACTAGCGGGGCCCCTAGAGCAGTTCTTC.

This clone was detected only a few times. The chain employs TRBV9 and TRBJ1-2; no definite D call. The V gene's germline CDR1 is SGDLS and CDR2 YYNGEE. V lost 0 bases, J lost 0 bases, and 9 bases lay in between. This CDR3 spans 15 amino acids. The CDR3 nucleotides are TGTGCCAGCAGCGTAGCGGAGTTGGCTAACTATGGCTACACCTTC. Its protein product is CASSVAELANYGYTF.

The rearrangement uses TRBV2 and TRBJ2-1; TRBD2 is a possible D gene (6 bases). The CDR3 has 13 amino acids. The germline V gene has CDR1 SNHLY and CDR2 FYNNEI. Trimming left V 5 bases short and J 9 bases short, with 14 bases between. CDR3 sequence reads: CASSFSGVVEQFF. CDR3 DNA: TGTGCCAGCAGTTTTAGCGGAGTGGTTGAGCAGTTCTTC. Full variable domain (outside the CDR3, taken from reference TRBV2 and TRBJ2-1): EPEVTQTPSHQVTQMGQEVILRCVPISNHLYFYWYRQILGQKVEFLVSFYNNEISEKSEIFDDQFSVERPDGSNFTLKIRSTKLEDSAMYFCASSFSGVVEQFFGPGTRLTVL.

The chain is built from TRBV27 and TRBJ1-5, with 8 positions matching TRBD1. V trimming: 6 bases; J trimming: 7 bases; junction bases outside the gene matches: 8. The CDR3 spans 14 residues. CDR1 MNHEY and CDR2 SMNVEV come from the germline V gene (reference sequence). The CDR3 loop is CASRSQGAGQPQHF. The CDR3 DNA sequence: TGTGCCAGCAGATCTCAGGGGGCAGGACAGCCCCAGCATTTT.

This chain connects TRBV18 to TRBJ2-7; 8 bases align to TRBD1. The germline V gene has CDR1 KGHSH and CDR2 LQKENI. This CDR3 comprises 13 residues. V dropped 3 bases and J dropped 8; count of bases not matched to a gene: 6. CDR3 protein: CASSPLDRGQQYF. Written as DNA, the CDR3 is TGTGCCAGCTCACCCTTAGACAGGGGACAGCAGTACTTC. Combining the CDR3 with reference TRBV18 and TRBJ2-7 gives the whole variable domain NAGVMQNPRHLVRRRGQEARLRCSPMKGHSHVYWYRQLPEEGLKFMVYLQKENIIDESGMPKERFSAEFPKEGPSILRIQQVVRGDSAAYFCASSPLDRGQQYFGPGTRLTVT.

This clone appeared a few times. The CDR3 DNA sequence: TGTGCCAGTAGTATAAAGCCCTCCGGGACTAGCGGGAGTCGGACTGAGCAGTTCTTC. It yields the protein CASSIKPSGTSGSRTEQFF. This chain connects TRBV19 to TRBJ2-1, with 14 positions matching TRBD2. V lost 2 bases, J lost 9 bases, and 15 bases stayed unmatched. The CDR3 contains 19 residues. Germline V lookup: CDR1 LNHDA, CDR2 SQIVND (reference sequence).

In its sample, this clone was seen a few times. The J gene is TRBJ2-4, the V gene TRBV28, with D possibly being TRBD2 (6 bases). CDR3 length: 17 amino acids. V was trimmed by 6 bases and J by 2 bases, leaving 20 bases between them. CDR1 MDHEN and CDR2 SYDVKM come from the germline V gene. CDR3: CASRPGAIPLPKNIQYF. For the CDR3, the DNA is TGTGCCAGCAGACCGGGAGCCATCCCACTACCCAAAAACATTCAGTACTTC. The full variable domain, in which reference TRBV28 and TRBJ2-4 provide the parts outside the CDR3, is DVKVTQSSRYLVKRTGEKVFLECVQDMDHENMFWYRQDPGLGLRLIYFSYDVKMKEKGDIPEGYSVSREKKERFSLILESASTNQTSMYLCASRPGAIPLPKNIQYFGAGTRLSVL.

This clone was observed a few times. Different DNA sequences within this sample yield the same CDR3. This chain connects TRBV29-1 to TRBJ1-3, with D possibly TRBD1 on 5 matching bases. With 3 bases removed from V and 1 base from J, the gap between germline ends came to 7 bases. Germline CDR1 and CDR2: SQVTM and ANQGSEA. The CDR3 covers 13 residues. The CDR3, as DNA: TGCAGCGTTGACAGGGTTTCTGGAAACACCATATATTTT. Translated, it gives CSVDRVSGNTIYF.

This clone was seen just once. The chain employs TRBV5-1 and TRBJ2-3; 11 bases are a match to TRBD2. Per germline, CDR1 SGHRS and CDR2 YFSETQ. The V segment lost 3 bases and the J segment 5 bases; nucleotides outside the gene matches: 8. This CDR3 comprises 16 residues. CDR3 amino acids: CASSSGTSGGVDTQYF. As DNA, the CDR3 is TGCGCCAGCAGCTCGGGGACTAGCGGAGGGGTAGATACGCAGTATTTT.

CDR3 in DNA: TGTGCCTGGAGTGTGGCAGGGGCAGATACGCAGTATTTT. Residues: CAWSVAGADTQYF. The chain is built from TRBV30 and TRBJ2-3; a possible D gene is TRBD1 (6 bases). Between the trimmed V and J ends, which lost 0 bases and 4 bases, there was a span of 8 bases. The CDR3 is 13 amino acids. The germline gives CDR1 GTSNPN, CDR2 SVGIG (reference sequence).

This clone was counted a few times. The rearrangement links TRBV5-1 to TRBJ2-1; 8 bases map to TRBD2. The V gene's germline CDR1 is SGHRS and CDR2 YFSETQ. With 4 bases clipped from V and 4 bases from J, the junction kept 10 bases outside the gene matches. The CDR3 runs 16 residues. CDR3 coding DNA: TGCGCCAGCAGCCCCCAGCGGGAGTCGGGGTACAATGAGCAGTTCTTC. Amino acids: CASSPQRESGYNEQFF.